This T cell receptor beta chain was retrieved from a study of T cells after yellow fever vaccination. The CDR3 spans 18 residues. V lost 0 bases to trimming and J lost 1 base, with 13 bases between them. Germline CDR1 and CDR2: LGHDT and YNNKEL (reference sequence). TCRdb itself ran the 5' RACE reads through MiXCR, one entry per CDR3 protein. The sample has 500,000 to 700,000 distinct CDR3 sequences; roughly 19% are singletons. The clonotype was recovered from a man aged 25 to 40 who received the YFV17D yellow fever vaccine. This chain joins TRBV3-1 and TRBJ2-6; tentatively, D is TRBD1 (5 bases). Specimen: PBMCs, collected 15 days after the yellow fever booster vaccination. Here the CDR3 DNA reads TGTGCCAGCAGCCAAGAGCAGGGTGGGGTTTCTGGGGCCAACGTCCTGACTTTC. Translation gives CASSQEQGGVSGANVLTF.